This T cell receptor beta chain stems from a study of T cell repertoires in cytomegalovirus infection (dated by TCRdb to about 2019). Describing the broader study: Donor HLA type was relevant to the analysis, as public TCR beta signatures indicated carriage of CMV infection together with the matching HLA type. The paper's findings and limits, for the study overall: Cumulative frequency of public TCR beta family members discriminated carriers of CMV infection plus the relevant HLA type in this cohort and an independent roughly 350-donor cohort. The ex vivo response was dominated by HLA-C-restricted CMV-specific TCR beta clonotypes, which also provided the single most frequent clonotype in two of eight donors.

In regard to this clonotype: What antigen it recognizes has not been identified. Per-base quality was not reported, and no clone a single base away is much larger than it.

From the cysteine through the phenylalanine, the CDR3 covers 15 amino acids. Only the CDR3 DNA is retained, 45 bases long and in frame from the first base. V is trimmed back by 2 bases and J by 7 bases, and the junction contains 7 bases that no gene match accounts for. Sequences MNHEY (CDR1) and SVGEGT (CDR2) are obtained from the germline V gene. The instrument was an Illumina HiSeq 1500. TCRdb took the public reads, trimmed them with fastp at Q25, ran MiXCR for clone calling and kept in-frame beta chains. Records with the same CDR3 protein are collapsed into one entry carrying the most frequent genes and DNA. The sample table contains hundreds of thousands of distinct CDR3 sequences; only one count was recorded for approximately 10% of them. The ten largest make up roughly 10% of the sample.

This TCR came from a human donor in good health (CMV status not recorded). Some clones in this sample may be carry-over from other donors' samples. The sample taken for sequencing was PBMCs. The chain couples TRBV6-2 or TRBV6-3 to TRBJ1-5, with 8 middle bases fitting TRBD1. The base sequence is TGTGCCAGCAGTTACGTCGCAGGGGGCAGGCAGCCCCAGCATTTT. This translates into CASSYVAGGRQPQHF.